The next 18 T cell receptor beta chains were all read from a single sample in a study of blood T cell repertoires in COVID-19. Sequencing was performed with immunoSEQ multiplex PCR; in TCRdb, only in-frame clones are kept and a portion is missing. This table holds roughly 250,000 clones, roughly 84% found once. The material sequenced was peripheral blood. The receptors shown here come from a woman aged 45-65 years with acute or convalescent COVID-19.

The chain joins TRBV28 to TRBJ2-3; weak D call: TRBD2 (6 bases). This CDR3 is built from 16 residues. The V gene lost 1 base and the J gene lost 1 base, with 12 bases spanning the gap. In germline, CDR1 is MDHEN, CDR2 SYDVKM. CDR3 sequence (DNA): TGTGCCAGCAGTTTATCCGCGTGGGGGGGCACAGATACGCAGTATTTT. Its protein is CASSLSAWGGTDTQYF.

As for this clone: Germline is not matched at one junction end, which may reflect a read error. The identical CDR3 is also encoded by other nucleotide sequences in the sample. This chain joins TRBV3-1 (or the pseudogene TRBV3-2) and TRBJ2-1; 11 nucleotides align to TRBD2. CDR3 length equals 15 residues. Germline lookup yields CDR1 LGHDT and CDR2 YNNKEL (reference sequence). DNA for the CDR3: TGCGCCAGCACCCTAACTAGCGGGAGAAAGAATGAGCAGTTCTTC. It translates to CASTLTSGRKNEQFF.

This rearrangement joins TRBV5-4 to TRBJ2-1; the match to TRBD2 covers 10 bases. There are 17 residues in the CDR3. Germline trimming cut 4 bases from V and 7 bases from J; bases unmatched to any gene: 14. Germline CDR1 reads SGHNT; CDR2 reads YYREEE (reference sequence). CDR3 in amino acids: CASSQFLGLAGVNEQFF. In DNA form, the CDR3 reads TGTGCCAGCAGCCAGTTTCTGGGGCTAGCGGGAGTGAATGAGCAGTTCTTC.

The chain recombines TRBV7-2 with TRBJ1-2; D gene uncertain. The CDR3 is made up of 12 amino acids. Trimming took 0 bases from V and 4 from J, leaving 3 bases between them. Germline-derived CDR1 and CDR2 are SGHTA and FQGNSA. Written as DNA, the CDR3 is TGTGCCAGCAGCTTAGCCGGCTATGGCTACACCTTC. This encodes CASSLAGYGYTF.

The chain employs TRBV7-2 and TRBJ1-3, with no clear D. The V gene's germline CDR1 is SGHTA and CDR2 FQGNSA. This CDR3 comprises 14 residues. Trimming stripped 3 bases from V and 0 bases from J, with 6 bases between. CDR3 sequence: CASSLGDSGNTIYF. Written as DNA, the CDR3 is TGTGCCAGCAGCTTGGGAGACTCTGGAAACACCATATATTTT.

The chain uses TRBV2 and TRBJ2-1; 10 bases are shared with TRBD1. Germline values: CDR1 SNHLY, CDR2 FYNNEI. CDR3 size: 17 residues. V lost 6 bases to trimming and J lost 8 bases; unmatched junction nucleotides: 16. The chain's CDR3 is CASSPLGAGTGVYEQFF. Here the CDR3 DNA reads TGTGCCAGCAGCCCATTAGGGGCCGGGACAGGGGTCTATGAGCAGTTCTTC.

The chain has TRBV28 and TRBJ1-2, with 9 positions matching TRBD1. The V gene end was trimmed by 2 bases and the J gene end by 7 bases; junction bases not matched to a gene: 8. Per the germline V gene, CDR1 is MDHEN and CDR2 is SYDVKM. The CDR3 extends over 15 amino acids. CDR3 protein: CASSLGGQGFSGYTF. As DNA, the CDR3 is TGTGCCAGCAGTTTAGGGGGACAGGGCTTTTCTGGCTACACCTTC.

The chain is built from TRBV19 and TRBJ1-5; 9 positions match TRBD1. After removal of 4 bases from V and 6 bases from J, the junction contained 10 bases not matched to a gene. Germline assignment: CDR1 LNHDA and CDR2 SQIVND (reference sequence). The CDR3 covers 16 residues. This chain's CDR3 is CASSSLPGQGLQPQHF. As DNA, the CDR3 is TGTGCCAGTAGTAGTCTCCCGGGACAGGGACTTCAGCCCCAGCATTTT.

This chain joins TRBV5-8 and TRBJ2-1, with a possible D match to TRBD2 (5 bases). CDR1 is SGHTS, CDR2 YDEGEE, per germline. The CDR3 contains 13 residues. V was trimmed by 2 bases and J by 7 bases, leaving 10 bases between them. CDR3 nucleotides: TGTGCCAGCAGCTTAAAGGGAGAGAATGAGCAGTTCTTC. Translation: CASSLKGENEQFF.

The chain uses TRBV4-1 and TRBJ1-1, with 7 bases matching TRBD1. V gave up 3 bases and J gave up 0 bases; unmatched junction bases: 4. CDR3 length: 15 residues. The V gene's germline CDR1 is MGHRA and CDR2 YSYEKL. The DNA of the CDR3 is TGCGCCAGCAGCCACAGAGGGGGCCTGAACACTGAAGCTTTCTTT. Residues: CASSHRGGLNTEAFF.

This rearrangement joins TRBV14 to TRBJ2-7, with D perhaps TRBD1 (5 bases). The germline gives CDR1 SGHDN, CDR2 FVKESK. With 2 bases removed from V and 6 bases from J, the gap between germline ends came to 11 bases. The CDR3 consists of 13 residues. The CDR3 sequence is CASSQCRECEQYF. The CDR3 coding sequence is TGTGCCAGCAGCCAATGCAGGGAATGCGAGCAGTACTTC.

The chain couples TRBV10-3 to TRBJ2-3, with D hard to call. CDR1 is ENHRY, CDR2 SYGVKD, per germline. This CDR3 region has 14 residues. Between the trimmed V and J ends, which lost 2 bases and 0 bases, there was a span of 6 bases. CDR3 DNA sequence: TGTGCCATCAGTGAGCGGTCTAGCACAGATACGCAGTATTTT. This translates into CAISERSSTDTQYF.

The V call is TRBV5-8, the J call TRBJ2-3; the match to TRBD1 covers 8 bases. There are 15 residues in the CDR3. V trimming: 2 bases; J trimming: 4 bases; junction bases outside the gene matches: 6. Germline values: CDR1 SGHTS, CDR2 YDEGEE. The DNA for the CDR3 is TGTGCCAGCAGCTTACAGGGGGTTCGTGCAGATACGCAGTATTTT. Translating gives CASSLQGVRADTQYF.

V gene TRBV28 combines with J gene TRBJ1-1; 10 bases are a match to TRBD1. Germline assignment: CDR1 MDHEN and CDR2 SYDVKM. The ends lost 2 bases at V and 0 bases at J; junction bases unmatched: 3. The CDR3 spans 16 residues. The CDR3 sequence is CASSLGQGDVNTEAFF. CDR3 DNA: TGTGCCAGCAGTTTAGGACAGGGGGACGTGAACACTGAAGCTTTCTTT.

CDR3 amino acids: CASSSTSWGTQYF. Here the CDR3 DNA reads TGTGCCAGCAGCTCGACTAGTTGGGGGACCCAGTACTTC. The V gene is TRBV27, the J gene TRBJ2-5, with a tentative D call TRBD2 (6 bases). The CDR3 consists of 13 residues. Germline CDR1 MNHEY, CDR2 SMNVEV (reference sequence). Trimming removed 6 bases at V and 7 bases at J, with 15 bases between.

The gene calls are TRBV2 and TRBJ1-6; D is ambiguous. V was pared by 4 bases and J by 7 bases, with 11 bases between. This CDR3 has 14 residues. Germline loops: CDR1 SNHLY, CDR2 FYNNEI. The CDR3 region has the DNA TGTGCCAGCAGTGTGCGGGCGTTAAATTCACCCCTCCACTTT. Its protein is CASSVRALNSPLHF.

The chain employs TRBV7-8 and TRBJ2-1; TRBD1 matches at 12 bases. CDR3 length: 16 residues. Germline CDR1 reads SGHVS; CDR2 reads FQNEAQ. With 1 base clipped from V and 9 bases from J, the junction kept 7 bases outside the gene matches. The CDR3 bases are TGTGCCAGCAGCTTAGGAGGGGGGACAGGGGGCGGTGAGCAGTTCTTC. Translated: CASSLGGGTGGGEQFF. Together with reference TRBV7-8 and TRBJ2-1, the CDR3 gives the full variable domain: GAGVSQSPRYKVAKRGQDVALRCDPISGHVSLFWYQQALGQGPEFLTYFQNEAQLDKSGLPSDRFFAERPEGSVSTLKIQRTQQEDSAVYLCASSLGGGTGGGEQFFGPGTRLTVL.

This clone appeared many times. The chain joins TRBV4-2 to TRBJ2-1; TRBD2 agrees at 11 bases. The length of the CDR3 is 17 residues. V lost 4 bases, J lost 8 bases, and 13 bases stayed unmatched. Germline values: CDR1 LGHNA, CDR2 YNFKEQ. The CDR3 DNA is TGTGCCAGCAGCCCACAAGTCCTAGCGGGGGGATTTGATGAGCAGTTCTTC. This sequence encodes CASSPQVLAGGFDEQFF.